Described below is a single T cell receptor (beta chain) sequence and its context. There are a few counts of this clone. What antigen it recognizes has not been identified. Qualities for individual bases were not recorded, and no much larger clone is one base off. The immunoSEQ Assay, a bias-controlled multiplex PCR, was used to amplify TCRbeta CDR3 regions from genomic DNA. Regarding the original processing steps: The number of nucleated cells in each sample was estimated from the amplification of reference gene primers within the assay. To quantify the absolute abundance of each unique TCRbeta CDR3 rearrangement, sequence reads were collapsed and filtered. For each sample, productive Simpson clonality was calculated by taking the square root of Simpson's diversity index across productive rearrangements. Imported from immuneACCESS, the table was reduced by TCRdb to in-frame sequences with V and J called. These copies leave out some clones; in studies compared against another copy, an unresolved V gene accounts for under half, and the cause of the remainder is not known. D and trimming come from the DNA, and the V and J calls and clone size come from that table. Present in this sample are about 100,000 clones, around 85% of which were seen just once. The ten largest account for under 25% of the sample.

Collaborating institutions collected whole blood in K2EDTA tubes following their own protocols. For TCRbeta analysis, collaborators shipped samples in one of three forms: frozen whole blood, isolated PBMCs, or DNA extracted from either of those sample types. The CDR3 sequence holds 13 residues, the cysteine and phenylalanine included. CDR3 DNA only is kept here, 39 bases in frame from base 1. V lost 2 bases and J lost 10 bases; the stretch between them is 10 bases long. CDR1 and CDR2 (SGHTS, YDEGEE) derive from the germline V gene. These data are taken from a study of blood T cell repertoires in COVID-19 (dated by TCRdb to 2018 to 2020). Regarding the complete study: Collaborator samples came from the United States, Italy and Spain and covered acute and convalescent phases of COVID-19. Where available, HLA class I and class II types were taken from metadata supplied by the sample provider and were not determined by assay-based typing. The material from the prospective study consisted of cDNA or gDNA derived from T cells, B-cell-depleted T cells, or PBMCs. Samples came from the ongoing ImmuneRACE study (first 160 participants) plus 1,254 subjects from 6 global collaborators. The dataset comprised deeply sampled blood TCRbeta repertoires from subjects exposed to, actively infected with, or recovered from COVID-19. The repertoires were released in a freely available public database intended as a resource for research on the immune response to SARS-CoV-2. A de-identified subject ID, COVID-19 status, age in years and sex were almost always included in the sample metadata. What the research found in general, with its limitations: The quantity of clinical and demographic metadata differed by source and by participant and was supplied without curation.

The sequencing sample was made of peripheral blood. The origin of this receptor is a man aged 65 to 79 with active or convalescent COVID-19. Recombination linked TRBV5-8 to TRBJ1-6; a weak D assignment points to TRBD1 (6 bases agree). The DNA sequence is TGTGCCAGCAGCTTAACAGGGAGATCACCCCTCCACTTT. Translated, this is CASSLTGRSPLHF.